Listed below are T cell receptor beta chains from one sample, sequenced in a study of CD8 T cells in Susac syndrome. TCRdb itself ran the immunoSEQ multiplex PCR reads through MiXCR, one entry per CDR3 protein. This table holds 65,000 to 80,000 distinct CDR3 sequences, 90% to 95% found once. What was sequenced was CD8+ T cells from PBMCs. The receptors derive from a human donor with multiple sclerosis. Each CDR3 is given without its conserved first and last residue.

V	J	CDR3
TRBV4-2	TRBJ2-7	ASSQDAPGDSYEQY
TRBV20-1	TRBJ1-5	SAIQVEQPQH
TRBV20-1	TRBJ2-3	SAHNIRLARPLGTQY
TRBV3-1	TRBJ2-7	ASSQDPGSSYEQY
TRBV27	TRBJ2-7	ASSSLAGERYEQY
TRBV28	TRBJ2-1	ASSLTGTYNEQF
TRBV29-1	TRBJ2-7	SVEDGEGSYEQY
TRBV20-1	TRBJ2-7	SARKRPSSYEQY
TRBV29-1	TRBJ1-2	SVSQPEGGLKGYT
TRBV1	TRBJ2-2	TSSQDRTSGDAGELF
TRBV10-3	TRBJ2-7	ATETSGPSYEQY
TRBV11-2	TRBJ1-5	ASSPAGGSNQPQH